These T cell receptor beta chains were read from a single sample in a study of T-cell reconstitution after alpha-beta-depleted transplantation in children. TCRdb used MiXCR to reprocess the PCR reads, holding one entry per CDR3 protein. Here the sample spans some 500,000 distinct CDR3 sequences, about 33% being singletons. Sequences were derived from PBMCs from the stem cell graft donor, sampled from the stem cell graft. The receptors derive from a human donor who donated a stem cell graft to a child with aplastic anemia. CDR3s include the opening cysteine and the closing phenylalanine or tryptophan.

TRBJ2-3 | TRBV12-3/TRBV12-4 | CASSFYGTSGTSTDTQYF
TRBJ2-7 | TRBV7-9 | CASTFGTSASYEQYF
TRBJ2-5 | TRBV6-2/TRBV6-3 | CASSLTPAGVRSIPNF
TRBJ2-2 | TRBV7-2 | CASSLGLAGGPGELFF
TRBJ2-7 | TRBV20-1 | CSATVVYEQYF
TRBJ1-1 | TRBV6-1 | CASRAQGAGTEAFF
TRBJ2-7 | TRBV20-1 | CSARTDTSSYEQYF
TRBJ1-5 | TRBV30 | CAWSGAGRQPQHF
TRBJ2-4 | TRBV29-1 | CSVEPNQGDIQYF
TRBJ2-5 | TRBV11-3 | CASSAGTSGNQETQYF
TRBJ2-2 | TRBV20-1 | CSASVDANTGELFF
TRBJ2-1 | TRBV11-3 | CASSARQGVADEQFF
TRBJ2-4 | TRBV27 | CASSRSGGGKNIQYF
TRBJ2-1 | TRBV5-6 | CASSIAGGFYNEQFF
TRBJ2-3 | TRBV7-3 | CASSPGTFPDTQYF
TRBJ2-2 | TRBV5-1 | CASSSSDRALFTGELFF
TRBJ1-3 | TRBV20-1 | CSATDGAPSSGNTIYF
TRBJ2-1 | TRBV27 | CASNFRGRGSYNEQFF
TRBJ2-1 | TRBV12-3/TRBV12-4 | CASTLREGNEQFF
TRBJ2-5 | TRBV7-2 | CASRDPSGRAETQYF
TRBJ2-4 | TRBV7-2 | CASSPPDLGIRPIQYF
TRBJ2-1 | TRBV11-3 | CASSLGQRDEQFF
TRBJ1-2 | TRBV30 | CAWSPGQGIFNYGYTF
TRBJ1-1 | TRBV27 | CASSLGTGGTTEAFF
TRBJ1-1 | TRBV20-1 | CSAQDTVNTEAFF
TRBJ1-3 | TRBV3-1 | CASSSGRVSGNTIYF
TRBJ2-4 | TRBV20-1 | CSARAGLAKNIQYF
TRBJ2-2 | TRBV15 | CATSRNRDRETGELFF
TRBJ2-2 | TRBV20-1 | CSARRTGMNTGELFF
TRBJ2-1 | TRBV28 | CASSPLRLAGGYYNEQFF
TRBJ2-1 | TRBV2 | CASSFSGFSASYNEQFF
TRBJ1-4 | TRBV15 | CATSRAGRANEKLFF
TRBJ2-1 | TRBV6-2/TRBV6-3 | CASSYLGTGAIVLQSNEQFF
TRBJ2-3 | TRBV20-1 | CSARSRGWREADTQYF
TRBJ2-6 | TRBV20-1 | CSAPPRGNSGANVLTF
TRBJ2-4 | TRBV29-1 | CSTLVVQGNIQYF
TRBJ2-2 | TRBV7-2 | CASQKIGSGELFF
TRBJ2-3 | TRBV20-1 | CSARDTAGETDTQYF
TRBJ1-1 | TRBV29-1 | CSVGWGPNTEAFF
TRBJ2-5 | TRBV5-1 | CASSFNQETQYF
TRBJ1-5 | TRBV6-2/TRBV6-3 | CASSYDSRARQPQHF
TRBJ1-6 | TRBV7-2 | CASSGDSGYFNSPLHF
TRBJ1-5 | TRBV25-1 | CASSEGGGVDQPQHF
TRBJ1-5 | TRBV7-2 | CASSLDGGGNQPQHF
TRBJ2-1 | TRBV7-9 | CASSLVDRGPHEQFF
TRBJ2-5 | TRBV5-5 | CASGPTDLGETQYF